This T cell receptor beta chain was retrieved from a study of T cell responses to AZD1222 COVID-19 vaccine. Trimming stripped 3 bases from V and 8 bases from J, with 23 bases between. There are 18 residues in the CDR3. The V gene's germline CDR1 is SEHNR and CDR2 FQNEAQ (reference sequence). Generated by immunoSEQ multiplex PCR, the TCRdb table keeps only in-frame clones and is missing some. The table lists 180,000 or so clones, around 90% of them singletons. Second-dose timings of about 4 or about 12 weeks were pooled. The chain joins TRBV7-9 to TRBJ1-6; D possibly corresponds to TRBD1 (5 bases). The sequence came from an adult who received the AZD1222 COVID-19 vaccine. The sample in question was peripheral blood, obtained 28 days after the second AZD1222 dose. The CDR3 protein is CASSLPRDRDPLYSPLHF. The CDR3 DNA reads TGTGCCAGCAGCTTGCCCCGGGACCGCGACCCGTTGTATTCACCCCTCCACTTT.